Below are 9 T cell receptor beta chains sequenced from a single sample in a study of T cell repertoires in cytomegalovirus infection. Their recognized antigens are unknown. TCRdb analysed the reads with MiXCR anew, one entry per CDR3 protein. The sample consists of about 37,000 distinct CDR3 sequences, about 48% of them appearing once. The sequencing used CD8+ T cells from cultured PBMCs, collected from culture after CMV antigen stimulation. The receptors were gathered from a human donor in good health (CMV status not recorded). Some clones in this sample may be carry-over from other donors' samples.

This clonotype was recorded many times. The DNA for the CDR3 is TGTGCCAGCAGCTTAGAGGCCGCGACCCAGTACTTC. Encoded protein: CASSLEAATQYF. V gene TRBV11-2 combines with J gene TRBJ2-5; D unresolved. There are 12 residues in the CDR3. Germline V gene lookup returns CDR1 SGHAT and CDR2 FQNNGV. V was cut by 0 bases and J by 7 bases, with 6 bases left in between.

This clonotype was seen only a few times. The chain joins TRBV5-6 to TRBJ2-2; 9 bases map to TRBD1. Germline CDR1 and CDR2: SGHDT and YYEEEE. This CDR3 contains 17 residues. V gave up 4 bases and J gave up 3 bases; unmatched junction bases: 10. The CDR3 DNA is TGTGCCAGCAGCCGGCTAGGACAGGGGAGTGACACCGGGGAGCTGTTTTTT. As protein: CASSRLGQGSDTGELFF.

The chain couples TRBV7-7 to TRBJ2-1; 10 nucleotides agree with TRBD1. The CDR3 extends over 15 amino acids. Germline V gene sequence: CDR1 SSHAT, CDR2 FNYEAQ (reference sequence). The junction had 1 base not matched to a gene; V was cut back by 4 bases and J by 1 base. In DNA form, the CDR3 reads TGTGCCAGCAGCTCGGACAGGGGGTCCTACAATGAGCAGTTCTTC. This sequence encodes CASSSDRGSYNEQFF.

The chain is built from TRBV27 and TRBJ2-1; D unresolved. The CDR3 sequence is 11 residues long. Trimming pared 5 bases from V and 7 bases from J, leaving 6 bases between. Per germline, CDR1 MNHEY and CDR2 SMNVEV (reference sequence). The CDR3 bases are TGTGCCAGCAGTAGGGCAAATGAGCAGTTCTTC. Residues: CASSRANEQFF.

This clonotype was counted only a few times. CDR3 sequence reads: CATLDRSSYNEQFF. CDR3 DNA: TGTGCCACTTTAGACAGAAGCTCCTACAATGAGCAGTTCTTC. V gene TRBV19 combines with J gene TRBJ2-1; perhaps TRBD1 as D (5 bases). The CDR3 has 14 amino acids. From germline, CDR1 is LNHDA and CDR2 SQIVND (reference sequence). V was clipped by 10 bases and J by 0 bases, with 13 bases between them.

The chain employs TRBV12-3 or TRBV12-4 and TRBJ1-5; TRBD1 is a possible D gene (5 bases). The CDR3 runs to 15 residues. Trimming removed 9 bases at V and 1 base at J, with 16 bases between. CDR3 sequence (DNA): TGTGCCAGTCTCGGAGGGGCAGGGAGCAATCAGCCCCAGCATTTT. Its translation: CASLGGAGSNQPQHF.

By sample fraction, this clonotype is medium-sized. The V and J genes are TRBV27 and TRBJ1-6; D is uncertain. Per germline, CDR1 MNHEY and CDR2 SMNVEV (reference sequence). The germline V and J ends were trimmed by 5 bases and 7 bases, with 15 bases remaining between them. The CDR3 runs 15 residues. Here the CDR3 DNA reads TGTGCCAGCAGTATCGGGCCGGCAGCCAATTCACCCCTCCACTTT. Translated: CASSIGPAANSPLHF.

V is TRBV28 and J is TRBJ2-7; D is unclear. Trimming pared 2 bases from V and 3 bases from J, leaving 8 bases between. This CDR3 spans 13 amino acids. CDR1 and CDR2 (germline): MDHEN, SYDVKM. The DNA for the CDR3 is TGTGCCAGCAGTTTAATGGGGATCTACGAGCAGTACTTC. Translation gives CASSLMGIYEQYF.

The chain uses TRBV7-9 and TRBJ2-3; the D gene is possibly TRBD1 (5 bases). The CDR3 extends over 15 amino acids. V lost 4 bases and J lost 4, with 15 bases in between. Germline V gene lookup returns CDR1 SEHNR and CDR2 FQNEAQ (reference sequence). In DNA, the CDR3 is TGTGCCAGCAGCTCCTGGACACCTGGGGCAGATACGCAGTATTTT. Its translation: CASSSWTPGADTQYF.